This T cell receptor beta chain was identified during a study of blood T cell repertoires in COVID-19. Background on the study: Donors in the United States, Italy and Spain gave samples during acute or convalescent COVID-19. From T cells, B-cell-depleted T cells, or PBMCs came the material, which was cDNA or gDNA.

In the original processing: Reference gene primer amplification yielded estimated nucleated cell counts. The assay was immunoSEQ multiplex PCR, and TCRdb's table has in-frame clones only and misses some. The D gene and trimming were derived from the DNA, and the V and J assignments and clone size from that table. The sample consists of 250,000 to 350,000 clones, approximately 86% of them appearing once. Germline CDR1 and CDR2: SGHVS and FQNEAQ. V lost 1 base to trimming and J lost 0 bases, with 7 bases between them. The CDR3 loop spans 15 amino acids. The sequence was obtained from a woman aged 45-65 years who had recovered from COVID-19. The material sequenced was peripheral blood. The V and J genes are TRBV7-8 and TRBJ1-3; no reliable D call. Here the CDR3 DNA reads TGTGCCAGCAGCTTAGGGACTAACTCTGGAAACACCATATATTTT. This codes for CASSLGTNSGNTIYF.